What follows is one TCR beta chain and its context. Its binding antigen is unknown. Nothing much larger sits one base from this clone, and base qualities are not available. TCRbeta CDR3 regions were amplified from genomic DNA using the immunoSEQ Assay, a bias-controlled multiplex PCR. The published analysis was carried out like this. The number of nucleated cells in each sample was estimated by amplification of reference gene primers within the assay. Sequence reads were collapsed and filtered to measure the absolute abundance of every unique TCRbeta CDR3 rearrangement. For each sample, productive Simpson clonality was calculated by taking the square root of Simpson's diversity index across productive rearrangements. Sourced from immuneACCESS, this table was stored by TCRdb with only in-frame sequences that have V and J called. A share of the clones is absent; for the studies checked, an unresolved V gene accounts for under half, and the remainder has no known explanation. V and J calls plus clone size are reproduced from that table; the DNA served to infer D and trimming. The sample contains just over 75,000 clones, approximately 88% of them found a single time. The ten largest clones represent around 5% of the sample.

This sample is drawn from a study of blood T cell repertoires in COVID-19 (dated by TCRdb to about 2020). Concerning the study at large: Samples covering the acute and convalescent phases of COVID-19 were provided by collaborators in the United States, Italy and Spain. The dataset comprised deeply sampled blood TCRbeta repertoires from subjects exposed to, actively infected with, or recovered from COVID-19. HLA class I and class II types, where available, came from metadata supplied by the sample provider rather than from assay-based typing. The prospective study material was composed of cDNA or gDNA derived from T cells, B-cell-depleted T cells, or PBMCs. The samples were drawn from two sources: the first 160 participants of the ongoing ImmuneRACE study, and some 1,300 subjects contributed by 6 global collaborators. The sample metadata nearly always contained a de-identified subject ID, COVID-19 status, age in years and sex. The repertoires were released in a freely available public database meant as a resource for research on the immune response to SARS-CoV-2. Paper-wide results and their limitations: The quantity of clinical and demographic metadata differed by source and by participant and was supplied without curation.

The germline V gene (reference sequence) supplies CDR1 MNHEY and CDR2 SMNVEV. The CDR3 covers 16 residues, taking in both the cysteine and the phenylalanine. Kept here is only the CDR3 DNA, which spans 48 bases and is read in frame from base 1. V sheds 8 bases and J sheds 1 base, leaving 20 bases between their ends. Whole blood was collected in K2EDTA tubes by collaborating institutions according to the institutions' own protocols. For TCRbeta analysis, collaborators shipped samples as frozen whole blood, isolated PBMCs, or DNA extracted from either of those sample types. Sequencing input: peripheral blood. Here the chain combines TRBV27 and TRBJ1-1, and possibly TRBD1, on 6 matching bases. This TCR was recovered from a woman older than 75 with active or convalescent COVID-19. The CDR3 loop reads CASRSEAGGSNTEAFF. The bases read TGTGCCAGCCGATCCGAGGCGGGGGGCTCGAACACTGAAGCTTTCTTT.